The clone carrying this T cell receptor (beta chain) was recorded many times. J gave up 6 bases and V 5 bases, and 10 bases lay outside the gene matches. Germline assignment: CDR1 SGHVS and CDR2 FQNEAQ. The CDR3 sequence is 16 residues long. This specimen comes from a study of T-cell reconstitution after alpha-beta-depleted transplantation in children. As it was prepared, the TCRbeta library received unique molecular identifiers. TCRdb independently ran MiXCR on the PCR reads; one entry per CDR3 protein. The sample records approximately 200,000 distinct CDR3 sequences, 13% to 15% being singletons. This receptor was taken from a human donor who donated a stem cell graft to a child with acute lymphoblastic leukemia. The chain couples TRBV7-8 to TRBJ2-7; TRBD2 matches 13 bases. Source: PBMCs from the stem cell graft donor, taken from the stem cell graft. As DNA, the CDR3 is TGTGCCAGCAGCCTGCTACGGACTAGCGGGGGAGGCGAGCAGTACTTC. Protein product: CASSLLRTSGGGEQYF. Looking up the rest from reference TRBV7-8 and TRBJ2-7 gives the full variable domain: GAGVSQSPRYKVAKRGQDVALRCDPISGHVSLFWYQQALGQGPEFLTYFQNEAQLDKSGLPSDRFFAERPEGSVSTLKIQRTQQEDSAVYLCASSLLRTSGGGEQYFGPGTRLTVT.